These 2 T cell receptor beta chains share one sample of origin, sequenced in a study of blood T cells in healthy people across ages. The use of a sample-barcoded 5' primer and a J-beta primer mix characterized a second PCR of about 6 to 11 cycles. TCRdb used MiXCR to reprocess the 5' RACE reads, holding one entry per CDR3 protein. The sample consists of 1.5 million to 2 million distinct CDR3 sequences, about 50% of them appearing once. The material sequenced was blood. Receptors were obtained from a woman between 40 and 50 years old in good health.

In this sample, this clonotype turned up a few times. V usage is TRBV7-2 and J usage is TRBJ1-2; D ambiguous. The CDR3 is 12 amino acids. Germline V lookup: CDR1 SGHTA, CDR2 FQGNSA. V gave up 7 bases and J gave up 6 bases, with 12 bases separating them. The CDR3 DNA follows: TGTGCCAGCACCTCCGCAATGGATGGCTACACCTTC. Its protein product is CASTSAMDGYTF.

The V gene is TRBV9, the J gene TRBJ2-1, with 7 bases identical to TRBD1. The germline V gene encodes CDR1 SGDLS and CDR2 YYNGEE. Trimming took 0 bases from V and 0 from J; bases not matched to a gene: 6. The length of the CDR3 is 17 residues. The DNA for the CDR3 is TGTGCCAGCAGCGTAGTGGGACAGTCGAGCTCCTACAATGAGCAGTTCTTC. This encodes CASSVVGQSSSYNEQFF. Filled out from reference TRBV9 and TRBJ2-1, the complete variable domain reads DSGVTQTPKHLITATGQRVTLRCSPRSGDLSVYWYQQSLDQGLQFLIQYYNGEERAKGNILERFSAQQFPDLHSELNLSSLELGDSALYFCASSVVGQSSSYNEQFFGPGTRLTVL.